Reported below is one TCR beta chain. Its antigen remains unknown. Sequencing used immunoSEQ multiplex PCR; TCRdb keeps in-frame clones, though not all of them. The sample shows some 100,000 clones, approximately 87% of them seen only once. The data were obtained in a study of T cell responses to AZD1222 COVID-19 vaccine. This CDR3 comprises 15 residues. V was clipped by 5 bases and J by 8 bases; unmatched bases: 6. CDR1 and CDR2 (germline): LNHDA, SQIVND (reference sequence). Findings and caveats of the study: Seropositive status at baseline applied to only a handful of AZD1222 recipients. Unmutated regions of variants are reportedly targeted by nearly half of spike-specific TCRs. Repertoire sampling was restricted to post-peak T cell response timepoints.

The TCR originated in an adult who received the AZD1222 COVID-19 vaccine. The J gene is TRBJ2-1, the V gene TRBV19; TRBD2 matches 13 bases. Sequenced material: peripheral blood, taken 28 days after the second AZD1222 dose. This chain's CDR3 is CASSSRLAGGDEQFF. The CDR3 DNA follows: TGTGCCAGTAGTTCCCGACTAGCGGGAGGCGATGAGCAGTTCTTC. The entire variable domain, with the rest obtained from reference TRBV19 and TRBJ2-1, is as follows: DGGITQSPKYLFRKEGQNVTLSCEQNLNHDAMYWYRQDPGQGLRLIYYSQIVNDFQKGDIAEGYSVSREKKESFPLTVTSAQKNPTAFYLCASSSRLAGGDEQFFGPGTRLTVL.